This TCR beta chain stems from a study of blood T cell repertoires in COVID-19. Overall study context: Sources were T cells, B-cell-depleted T cells, or PBMCs; the material itself was cDNA or gDNA.

In the original workflow: Estimation of nucleated cell counts was performed using reference gene primer amplification. This table comes from immunoSEQ multiplex PCR, and its TCRdb copy is limited to in-frame clones, with some not included. The V and J calls and clone size were taken over from that table, and D and trimming were inferred from the DNA. The data contain 60,000 to 90,000 clones, less than 90% of them singletons. J was trimmed by 2 bases and V by 4 bases; bases with no gene match: 12. This CDR3 comprises 17 residues. Germline CDR1 is SQVTM and CDR2 is ANQGSEA. The specimen sequenced was peripheral blood. The chain is built from TRBV29-1 and TRBJ2-1, with 9 nucleotides matching TRBD2. This receptor was identified in a man aged 45-65 years with acute or convalescent COVID-19. The CDR3 DNA is TGCAGCGTTGTGAAAAGACGAGGGACTAGCCCCTACAATGAGCAGTTCTTC. Its translation is CSVVKRRGTSPYNEQFF.